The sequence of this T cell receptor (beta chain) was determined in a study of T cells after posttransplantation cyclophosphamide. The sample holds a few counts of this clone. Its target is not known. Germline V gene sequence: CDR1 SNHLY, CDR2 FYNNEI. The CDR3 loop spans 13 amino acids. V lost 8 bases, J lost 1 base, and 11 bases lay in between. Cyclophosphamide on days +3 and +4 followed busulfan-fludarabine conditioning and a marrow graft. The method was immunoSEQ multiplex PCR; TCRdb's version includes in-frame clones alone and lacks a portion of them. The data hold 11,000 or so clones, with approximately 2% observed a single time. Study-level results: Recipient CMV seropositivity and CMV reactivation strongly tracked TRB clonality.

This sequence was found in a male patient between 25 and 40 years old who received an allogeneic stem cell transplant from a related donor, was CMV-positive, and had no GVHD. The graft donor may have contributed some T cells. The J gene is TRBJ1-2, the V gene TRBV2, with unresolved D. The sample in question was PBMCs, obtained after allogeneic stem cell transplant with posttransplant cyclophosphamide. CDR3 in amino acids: CASRNVDNYGYTF. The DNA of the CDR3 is TGTGCCAGCCGCAATGTAGATAACTATGGCTACACCTTC.